These 30 T cell receptor beta chains were all obtained from the same sample, sequenced in a study of siplizumab effects on memory and regulatory T cells (dated by TCRdb to 2018 to 2020). Library preparation used the immunoSEQ multiplex PCR assay. TCRdb provides this immuneACCESS table in a form limited to in-frame rearrangements. Some clones are lacking; in checked studies, under half of them reflect an unresolved V gene, and why the rest are absent is not known. The sample contains about 120,000 clones, 80% to 95% of them found a single time. The ten largest make up 1.3% of the sample. Sequencing used CD4+ T cells sorted from blood. The receptors come from a human donor in good health.

J is TRBJ2-5 and V is TRBV5-4, with 12 bases lining up with TRBD2. The CDR3 has 15 amino acids. Germline V gene data show CDR1 as SGHNT and CDR2 as YYREEE (reference sequence). With V trimmed by 2 bases and J by 3 bases, 2 bases remained unmatched. CDR3 residues: CASSLRTSGKETQYF. In nucleotides, the CDR3 is TGTGCCAGCAGCTTACGGACTAGCGGGAAAGAGACCCAGTACTTC. Looking up the rest from reference TRBV5-4 and TRBJ2-5 gives the full variable domain: ETGVTQSPTHLIKTRGQQVTLRCSSQSGHNTVSWYQQALGQGPQFIFQYYREEENGRGNFPPRFSGLQFPNYSSELNVNALELDDSALYLCASSLRTSGKETQYFGPGTRLLVL.

The chain joins TRBV29-1 to TRBJ1-5, with 7 bases that match TRBD1. The CDR3 consists of 13 residues. Trimming cost V 4 bases and J 4 bases; bases outside gene matches: 4. The germline gives CDR1 SQVTM, CDR2 ANQGSEA. The DNA for the CDR3 is TGCAGCGTTGGCCTGGGACAGAATCAGCCCCAGCATTTT. Protein product: CSVGLGQNQPQHF.

This rearrangement joins TRBV27 to TRBJ2-1; 9 positions match TRBD2. V shed 6 bases, J shed 6 bases, and the junction held 3 bases outside the gene matches. The CDR3 extends over 13 amino acids. Germline CDR1 and CDR2: MNHEY and SMNVEV (reference sequence). CDR3 sequence reads: CASRREGRNEQFF. In DNA, the CDR3 is TGTGCCAGCAGGCGGGAGGGCCGCAATGAGCAGTTCTTC.

Only one count was recorded for this clone. The V and J genes are TRBV14 and TRBJ2-3; 8 positions agree with TRBD1. The V segment lost 2 bases and the J segment 0 bases; nucleotides outside the gene matches: 10. The CDR3 totals 18 residues. Germline V lookup: CDR1 SGHDN, CDR2 FVKESK. The CDR3 loop is CASSQIDRGFYSTDTQYF. The CDR3 DNA reads TGTGCCAGCAGCCAAATAGACAGGGGCTTTTATAGCACAGATACGCAGTATTTT.

The chain couples TRBV25-1 to TRBJ1-3; D not certain. V lost 2 bases to trimming and J lost 0 bases, with 11 bases between them. The CDR3 totals 16 residues. Germline values: CDR1 MGHDK, CDR2 SYGVNS. The CDR3 DNA reads as TGTGCCAGCAGTGAAGGGCAGATTCGCTCTGGAAACACCATATATTTT. Amino acid sequence: CASSEGQIRSGNTIYF. The entire variable domain, with the rest obtained from reference TRBV25-1 and TRBJ1-3, is as follows: EADIYQTPRYLVIGTGKKITLECSQTMGHDKMYWYQQDPGMELHLIHYSYGVNSTEKGDLSSESTVSRIRTEHFPLTLESARPSHTSQYLCASSEGQIRSGNTIYFGEGSWLTVV.

This rearrangement joins TRBV18 to TRBJ1-1; tentatively, D is TRBD1 (6 bases). The CDR3 runs 17 residues. The V gene's germline CDR1 is KGHSH and CDR2 LQKENI. The ends were cut back, 6 bases at V and 4 bases at J, with 24 bases in the middle. CDR3 protein: CASSLNSPGSTGTEAFF. DNA for the CDR3: TGTGCCAGCTCCCTAAACTCTCCGGGGTCGACAGGCACTGAAGCTTTCTTT.

The rearrangement uses TRBV2 and TRBJ2-3, with TRBD1 identical over 7 bases. This CDR3 has 13 amino acids. CDR1 is SNHLY and CDR2 is FYNNEI in the germline V gene. V gave up 6 bases and J gave up 5 bases; unmatched junction bases: 5. DNA of the CDR3: TGTGCCAGCAGCCCACAGGGGTTAGATACGCAGTATTTT. Its protein is CASSPQGLDTQYF.

The J gene is TRBJ2-1, the V gene TRBV5-1, with D possibly matching TRBD2 (6 bases). This CDR3 contains 15 residues. Germline V gene lookup returns CDR1 SGHRS and CDR2 YFSETQ. Trimming pared 2 bases from V and 6 bases from J, leaving 15 bases between. The CDR3 is CASSFGGSLTNEQFF. DNA of the CDR3: TGCGCCAGCAGCTTTGGGGGGAGTTTGACCAATGAGCAGTTCTTC.

This clone has just a few counts. The chain combines TRBV6-6 with TRBJ1-1, with 12 nucleotides matching TRBD1. This CDR3 is built from 16 residues. V lost 1 base to trimming and J lost 5 bases; unmatched junction nucleotides: 5. Germline V gene lookup returns CDR1 MNHNY and CDR2 SVGAGI (reference sequence). The CDR3 DNA is TGTGCCAGCAGTTACTTGGGACAGGGGGCTCGTACTGAAGCTTTCTTT. It encodes CASSYLGQGARTEAFF.

V and J are TRBV27 and TRBJ2-1; no clear D. Germline V lookup: CDR1 MNHEY, CDR2 SMNVEV (reference sequence). The V gene lost 4 bases and the J gene lost 1 base, with 11 bases spanning the gap. This CDR3 is 15 amino acids long. Here the CDR3 reads CASSSFSSSYNEQFF. Written as DNA, the CDR3 is TGTGCCAGCAGTTCTTTTAGCTCATCCTACAATGAGCAGTTCTTC.

The V gene is TRBV18, the J gene TRBJ1-1; D perhaps matches TRBD1 (5 bases). Trimming pared 0 bases from V and 2 bases from J, leaving 10 bases between. CDR3 length: 15 residues. Germline CDR1 and CDR2: KGHSH and LQKENI. The chain's CDR3 is CASSPPRGNNTEAFF. Here the CDR3 DNA reads TGTGCCAGCTCACCACCGCGGGGGAACAACACTGAAGCTTTCTTT.

J is TRBJ1-5 and V is TRBV15, with unresolved D. Germline assignment: CDR1 LNHNV and CDR2 YYDKDF (reference sequence). CDR3 size: 13 residues. Trimming left V 0 bases short and J 9 bases short, with 9 bases between. CDR3 coding DNA: TGTGCCACCAGCAGAGATCAAGTAGGGCCCCAGCATTTT. Its translation: CATSRDQVGPQHF.

The gene calls are TRBV23-1 and TRBJ1-1, with TRBD1 as a possible D gene (5 bases). TRBV23-1 is marked as an open reading frame, function uncertain. V was pared by 4 bases and J by 6 bases, with 12 bases between. This CDR3 has 13 residues. CDR3 coding DNA: TGCGCCAGCAGTCGCGACCGGGACGCTGAAGCTTTCTTT. Translating gives CASSRDRDAEAFF.

The chain employs TRBV5-8 and TRBJ2-5; the D call may be TRBD1 or TRBD2 (5 bases each). There are 15 residues in the CDR3. CDR1 SGHTS and CDR2 YDEGEE come from the germline V gene. Deletions cut 6 bases from V and 2 bases from J, with 17 bases between. In nucleotides, the CDR3 is TGTGCCAGCACCAGAGAGGGACCGACACAAGAGACCCAGTACTTC. The encoded protein is CASTREGPTQETQYF.

The chain is built from TRBV10-3 and TRBJ1-4; maybe TRBD1 (6 bases). This CDR3 region has 14 residues. V shed 5 bases and J shed 2 bases, with 9 bases lying between them. Germline V CDR1 and CDR2: ENHRY, SYGVKD. The CDR3 spells CAISYRATNEKLFF. In nucleotides, the CDR3 is TGTGCCATCAGTTACAGGGCGACTAATGAAAAACTGTTTTTT.

The chain is built from TRBV14 and TRBJ2-1; the match to TRBD1 covers 7 bases. In germline, CDR1 is SGHDN, CDR2 FVKESK. The CDR3 runs 13 residues. Trimming cost V 5 bases and J 3 bases; bases outside gene matches: 1. Written as DNA, the CDR3 is TGTGCCAGCAGCTGGGACAGCTACAATGAGCAGTTCTTC. This encodes CASSWDSYNEQFF.

This chain connects TRBV10-2 to TRBJ2-6; D ambiguous. CDR1 WSHSY and CDR2 SAAADI come from the germline V gene. The germline V and J ends were trimmed by 7 bases and 0 bases, with 7 bases remaining between them. The CDR3 is 14 amino acids. The DNA of the CDR3 is TGCGCCAGCACCAAGTCCTCTGGGGCCAACGTCCTGACTTTC. Protein sequence: CASTKSSGANVLTF.

V is TRBV4-2 and J is TRBJ2-7; TRBD2 is a possible D gene (5 bases). V lost 0 bases to trimming and J lost 2 bases, with 14 bases between them. Per the germline V gene, CDR1 is LGHNA and CDR2 is YNFKEQ. The CDR3 totals 16 residues. The CDR3, as DNA: TGTGCCAGCAGCCAAGATAAAACGGGGAAACCCTACGAGCAGTACTTC. Encoded protein: CASSQDKTGKPYEQYF.

CDR3 sequence (DNA): TGTGCCAGCTCACCACCGGTGCACACAGATACGCAGTATTTT. Residues: CASSPPVHTDTQYF. The chain is built from TRBV18 and TRBJ2-3, with D hard to call. The germline CDR1 and CDR2 sequences are KGHSH and LQKENI. The V and J ends lost 0 bases and 2 bases respectively, with 6 bases between them. The CDR3 loop spans 14 amino acids.

V usage is TRBV10-3 and J usage is TRBJ1-1; D is undetermined. Looked up from germline, CDR1 is ENHRY and CDR2 is SYGVKD. The CDR3 has 12 residues. The germline V and J ends were trimmed by 6 bases and 5 bases, with 10 bases remaining between them. Here the CDR3 reads CAISTPVTEAFF. The CDR3 DNA follows: TGTGCCATCAGCACCCCGGTGACTGAAGCTTTCTTT.

This chain uses TRBV6-4 with TRBJ1-1; D is unclear. The CDR3 covers 13 residues. In germline, CDR1 is MRHNA, CDR2 SNTAGT. V was pared by 4 bases and J by 4 bases, with 10 bases between. This chain's CDR3 is CASSATVGTEAFF. The CDR3 region has the DNA TGTGCCAGCAGTGCGACCGTGGGCACTGAAGCTTTCTTT.

The chain is built from TRBV5-6 and TRBJ1-2; TRBD1 agrees at 11 bases. The V gene's germline CDR1 is SGHDT and CDR2 YYEEEE. The CDR3 covers 17 residues. V shed 4 bases and J 0 bases; nucleotides not matched to a gene: 8. The CDR3, as DNA: TGTGCCAGCAGCCGGGACAGGGGGAAACGAGCTAACTATGGCTACACCTTC. The encoded protein is CASSRDRGKRANYGYTF.

This chain links TRBV6-1 with TRBJ1-2; D is unresolved. The CDR3 extends over 12 amino acids. With 6 bases removed from V and 0 bases from J, the gap between germline ends came to 5 bases. Germline assignment: CDR1 MNHNS and CDR2 SASEGT. CDR3 in DNA: TGTGCCAGCAGCCCAGCTAACTATGGCTACACCTTC. Its protein is CASSPANYGYTF.

This sequence joins TRBV18 and TRBJ2-7; D ambiguous. The CDR3 runs 14 residues. V was shortened by 5 bases and J by 0 bases, with 11 bases between the two germline ends. Germline V gives CDR1 KGHSH, CDR2 LQKENI. Here the CDR3 DNA reads TGTGCCAGCTCATCTGCAGGAGCCTCCTACGAGCAGTACTTC. Protein sequence: CASSSAGASYEQYF.

The chain is built from TRBV30 and TRBJ2-6, with 9 bases matching TRBD2. Germline V gives CDR1 GTSNPN, CDR2 SVGIG (reference sequence). Trimming removed 2 bases from V and 1 base from J; junction bases left unmatched: 9. There are 18 residues in the CDR3. The CDR3 region has the DNA TGTGCCTGGAGTAGTGGGCGGCTAGCGGGATCTGGGGCCAACGTCCTGACTTTC. Protein sequence: CAWSSGRLAGSGANVLTF.

The genes are TRBV5-1 and TRBJ1-1; D remains unclear. V lost 4 bases and J lost 1, with 11 bases in between. From germline, CDR1 is SGHRS and CDR2 YFSETQ. CDR3 length equals 14 residues. DNA for the CDR3: TGCGCCAGCAGCCAGCCGGAAACGAACACTGAAGCTTTCTTT. Translating it yields CASSQPETNTEAFF.

This rearrangement joins TRBV7-3 to TRBJ1-1, with D possibly being TRBD1 (6 bases). Trimming cost V 5 bases and J 1 base, with 8 bases left between them. Germline lookup yields CDR1 SGHTA and CDR2 FQGTGA. This CDR3 has 13 amino acids. Written as DNA, the CDR3 is TGTGCCAGCAGCGCAGGGGAGAACACTGAAGCTTTCTTT. Protein product: CASSAGENTEAFF.

The chain combines TRBV9 with TRBJ2-2, with 11 bases aligning to TRBD2. V trimming: 4 bases; J trimming: 5 bases; junction bases outside the gene matches: 7. This CDR3 region has 16 residues. Germline V gives CDR1 SGDLS, CDR2 YYNGEE. CDR3 region: CASSPGTSGTTGELFF. The CDR3 coding sequence is TGTGCCAGCAGCCCCGGGACTAGCGGTACGACCGGGGAGCTGTTTTTT.

This chain connects TRBV7-2 to TRBJ1-2, with 7 bases fitting TRBD1. Germline V gene sequence: CDR1 SGHTA, CDR2 FQGNSA. J was trimmed by 8 bases and V by 4 bases; bases with no gene match: 7. The CDR3 runs 13 residues. The CDR3 sequence: CASSSRQGSGYTF. The CDR3, as DNA: TGTGCCAGCAGCTCAAGACAGGGATCGGGCTACACCTTC.

The chain has TRBV30 and TRBJ1-2; 7 positions match TRBD1. Germline loops: CDR1 GTSNPN, CDR2 SVGIG (reference sequence). With V trimmed by 0 bases and J by 4 bases, 5 bases remained unmatched. CDR3 length equals 14 residues. CDR3 coding DNA: TGTGCCTGGAGTGTGAGCAGGGGGGCCTATGGCTACACCTTC. Its protein is CAWSVSRGAYGYTF.